The present entry profiles one TCR beta chain with its context. This clone's antigen is unknown. It has no much larger one-base neighbor in the sample; base qualities were not kept. In the prospective study, participants were roughly 18 to 100 years old, resided in 24 geographic areas of the United States, and were enrolled through a virtual design. In the prospective study, cohorts were assigned on the basis of participant-reported clinical history obtained from a screening survey and a study questionnaire. For ImmuneRACE Cohort 3, a participant was defined as recovered based on two consecutive negative NP/OP PCR tests, clearance by a healthcare professional, or resolution of symptoms. Mobile phlebotomists in the prospective study collected whole blood, serum and a nasopharyngeal or oropharyngeal swab from every participant. Additional blood draws and questionnaires over a roughly two-month period could optionally be provided by prospective study participants. Before DNA extraction, prospective study blood samples were shipped either frozen or at room temperature.

The germline V end is reduced by 6 bases and the J end by 6 bases; junction bases left unmatched: 3. The CDR3 covers 13 residues, taking in both the cysteine and the phenylalanine. Only CDR3 DNA remains: 39 bases, in frame from the first base. CDR1 is given as MNHEY and CDR2 as SVGAGI, both from the germline V gene. This entry comes from a study of blood T cell repertoires in COVID-19 (dated by TCRdb to 2019 to 2021). Turning to the overall study: Samples covering the acute and convalescent phases of COVID-19 were provided by collaborators in the United States, Italy and Spain. The prospective study material was composed of cDNA or gDNA derived from T cells, B-cell-depleted T cells, or PBMCs. The samples were drawn from two sources: the first 160 participants of the ongoing ImmuneRACE study, and approximately 1,300 subjects contributed by 6 global collaborators. Subjects who had been exposed to COVID-19, were actively infected with it, or had recovered from it provided the deeply sampled blood TCRbeta repertoires that made up the dataset. Sample metadata almost always included a de-identified subject ID, COVID-19 status, age in years and sex. The repertoires were released in a freely available public database meant as a resource for research on the immune response to SARS-CoV-2. HLA class I and class II types, where available, came from metadata supplied by the sample provider rather than from assay-based typing.

The paper as a whole reports these results and caveats: Clinical and demographic metadata were provided uncurated, with the amount varying by source and participant.

The immunoSEQ Assay, a bias-controlled multiplex PCR, was used to amplify TCRbeta CDR3 regions from genomic DNA. The study's processing was this. The number of nucleated cells in each sample was estimated by amplification of reference gene primers within the assay. Sequence reads were collapsed and filtered to measure the absolute abundance of every unique TCRbeta CDR3 rearrangement. For each sample, productive Simpson clonality was calculated as the square root of Simpson's diversity index over productive rearrangements. The immuneACCESS repertoire file appears here via TCRdb, limited to in-frame rearrangements. These files lack a portion of the clones; in checked studies, under half of the deficit traces to unresolved V genes, and the cause of the others is not known. D and trimming come from the DNA, and the V and J calls and clone size come from that table. Across this sample there are about 220,000 clones, with 84% seen only once. Roughly 6.2% of the sample rests with the top ten.

This receptor was identified in a middle-aged woman who had recovered from COVID-19. The sequenced material came from PBMCs or T cells enriched from blood (not recorded which). This receptor chain uses TRBV6-5 and TRBJ2-1; 9 middle bases align to TRBD1. The CDR3 has the sequence CASRGTGFNEQFF. In nucleotides, the sequence is TGTGCCAGCAGAGGGACAGGGTTCAATGAGCAGTTCTTC.